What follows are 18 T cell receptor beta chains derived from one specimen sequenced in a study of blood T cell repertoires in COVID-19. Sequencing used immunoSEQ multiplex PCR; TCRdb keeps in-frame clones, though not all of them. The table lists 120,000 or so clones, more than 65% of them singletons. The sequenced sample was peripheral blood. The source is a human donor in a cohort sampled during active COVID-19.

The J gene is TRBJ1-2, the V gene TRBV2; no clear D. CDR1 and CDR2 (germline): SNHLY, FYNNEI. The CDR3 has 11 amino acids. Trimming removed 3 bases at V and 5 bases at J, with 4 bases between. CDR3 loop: CASSDSYGYTF. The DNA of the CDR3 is TGTGCCAGCAGTGACAGTTATGGCTACACCTTC.

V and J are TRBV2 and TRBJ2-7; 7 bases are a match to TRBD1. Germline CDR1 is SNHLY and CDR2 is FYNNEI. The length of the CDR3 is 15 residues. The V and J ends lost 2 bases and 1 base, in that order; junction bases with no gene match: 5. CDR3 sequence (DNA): TGTGCCAGCAGTGAACCCATGGGACAGTCCTACGAGCAGTACTTC. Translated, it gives CASSEPMGQSYEQYF.

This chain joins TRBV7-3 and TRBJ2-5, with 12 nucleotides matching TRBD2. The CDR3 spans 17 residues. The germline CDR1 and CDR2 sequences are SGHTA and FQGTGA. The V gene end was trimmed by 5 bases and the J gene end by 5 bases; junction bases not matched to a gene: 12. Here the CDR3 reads CASSKSPSGGGRETQYF. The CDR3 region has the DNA TGTGCCAGCAGCAAAAGCCCTAGCGGGGGGGGTCGGGAGACCCAGTACTTC. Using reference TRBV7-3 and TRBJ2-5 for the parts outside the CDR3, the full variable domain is GAGVSQTPSNKVTEKGKYVELRCDPISGHTALYWYRQSLGQGPEFLIYFQGTGAADDSGLPNDRFFAVRPEGSVSTLKIQRTERGDSAVYLCASSKSPSGGGRETQYFGPGTRLLVL.

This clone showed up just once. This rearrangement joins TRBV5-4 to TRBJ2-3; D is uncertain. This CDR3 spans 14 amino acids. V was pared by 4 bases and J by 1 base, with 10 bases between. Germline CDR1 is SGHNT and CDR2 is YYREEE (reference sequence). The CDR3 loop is CASSPPPGTDTQYF. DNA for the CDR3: TGTGCCAGCAGCCCCCCTCCCGGCACAGATACGCAGTATTTT.

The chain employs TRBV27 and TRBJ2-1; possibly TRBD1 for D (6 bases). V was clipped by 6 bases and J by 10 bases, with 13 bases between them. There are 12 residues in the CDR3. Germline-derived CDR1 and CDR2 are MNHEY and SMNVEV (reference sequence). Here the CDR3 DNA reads TGTGCCAGCAGGGGGGCTCGTCGGGAGCAGTTCTTC. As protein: CASRGARREQFF.

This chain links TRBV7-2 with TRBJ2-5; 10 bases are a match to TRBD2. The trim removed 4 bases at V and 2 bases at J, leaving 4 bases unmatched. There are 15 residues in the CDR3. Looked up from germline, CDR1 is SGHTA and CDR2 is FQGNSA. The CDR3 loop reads CASSSSGGGQETQYF. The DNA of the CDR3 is TGTGCCAGCAGCTCTAGCGGGGGTGGGCAAGAGACCCAGTACTTC.

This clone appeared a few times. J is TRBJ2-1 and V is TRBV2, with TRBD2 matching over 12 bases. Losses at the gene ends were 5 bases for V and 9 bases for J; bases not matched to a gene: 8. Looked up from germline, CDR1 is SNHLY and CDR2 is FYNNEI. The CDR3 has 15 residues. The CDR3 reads CASSPTSGRSVEQFF. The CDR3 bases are TGTGCCAGCAGTCCTACTAGCGGGAGGTCGGTTGAGCAGTTCTTC.

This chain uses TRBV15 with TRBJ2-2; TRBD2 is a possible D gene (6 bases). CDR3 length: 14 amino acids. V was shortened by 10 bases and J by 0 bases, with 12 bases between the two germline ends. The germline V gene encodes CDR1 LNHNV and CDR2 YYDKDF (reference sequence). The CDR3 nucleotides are TGTGCCAGTGGGGGGTACCCGAACACCGGGGAGCTGTTTTTT. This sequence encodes CASGGYPNTGELFF.

The CDR3 sequence: CASSEGGLLYGYTF. CDR3 DNA sequence: TGTGCCAGCAGTGAAGGGGGACTCCTCTATGGCTACACCTTC. This chain joins TRBV6-1 and TRBJ1-2; a possible D gene is TRBD1 (5 bases). V was shortened by 1 base and J by 4 bases, with 10 bases between the two germline ends. Per germline, CDR1 MNHNS and CDR2 SASEGT. This CDR3 has 14 residues.

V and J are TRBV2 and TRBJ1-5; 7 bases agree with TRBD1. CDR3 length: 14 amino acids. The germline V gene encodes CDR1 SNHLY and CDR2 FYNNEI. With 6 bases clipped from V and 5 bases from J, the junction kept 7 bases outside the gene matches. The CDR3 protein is CASRKTGSHQPQHF. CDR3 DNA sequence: TGTGCCAGCAGAAAGACAGGGTCGCATCAGCCCCAGCATTTT.

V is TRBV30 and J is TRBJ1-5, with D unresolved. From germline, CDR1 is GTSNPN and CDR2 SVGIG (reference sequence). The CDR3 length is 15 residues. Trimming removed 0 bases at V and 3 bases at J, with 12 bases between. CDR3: CAWSVLGHNNQPQHF. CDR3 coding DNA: TGTGCCTGGAGTGTACTAGGTCACAACAATCAGCCCCAGCATTTT.

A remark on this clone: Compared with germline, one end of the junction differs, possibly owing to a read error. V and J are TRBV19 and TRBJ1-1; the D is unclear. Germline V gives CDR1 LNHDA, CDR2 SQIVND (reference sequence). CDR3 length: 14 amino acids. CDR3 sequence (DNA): TGTACCAGTAGTGAGAGTCCGGGGAACACTGAAGCTTTCTTT. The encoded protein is CTSSESPGNTEAFF. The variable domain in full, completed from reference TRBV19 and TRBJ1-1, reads DGGITQSPKYLFRKEGQNVTLSCEQNLNHDAMYWYRQDPGQGLRLIYYSQIVNDFQKGDIAEGYSVSREKKESFPLTVTSAQKNPTAFYLCTSSESPGNTEAFFGQGTRLTVV.

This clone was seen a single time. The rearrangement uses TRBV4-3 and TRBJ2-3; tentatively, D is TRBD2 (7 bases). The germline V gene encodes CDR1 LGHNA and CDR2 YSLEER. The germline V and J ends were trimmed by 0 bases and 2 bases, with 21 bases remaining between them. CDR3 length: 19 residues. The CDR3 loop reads CASSQEWRGGAGNTDTQYF. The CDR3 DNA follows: TGCGCCAGCAGCCAAGAATGGAGGGGGGGGGCCGGAAACACAGATACGCAGTATTTT.

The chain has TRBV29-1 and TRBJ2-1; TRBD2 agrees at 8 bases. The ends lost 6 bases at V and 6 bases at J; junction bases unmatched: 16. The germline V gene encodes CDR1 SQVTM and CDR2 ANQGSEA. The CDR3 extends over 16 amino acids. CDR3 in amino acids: CSVPRREGSPRNEQFF. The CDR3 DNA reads TGCAGCGTCCCCCGCCGGGAGGGGTCACCGCGCAATGAGCAGTTCTTC.

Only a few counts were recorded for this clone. For the CDR3, the DNA is TGTGCCAGTAGTACCCTCTCATTTAGGAACCTGCGGAATGAGCAGTTCTTC. Protein sequence: CASSTLSFRNLRNEQFF. The rearrangement joins TRBV19 to TRBJ2-1; no clear D gene. The CDR3 is made up of 17 amino acids. Trimming took 4 bases from V and 7 from J, leaving 23 bases between them. CDR1 is LNHDA, CDR2 SQIVND, per germline (reference sequence).

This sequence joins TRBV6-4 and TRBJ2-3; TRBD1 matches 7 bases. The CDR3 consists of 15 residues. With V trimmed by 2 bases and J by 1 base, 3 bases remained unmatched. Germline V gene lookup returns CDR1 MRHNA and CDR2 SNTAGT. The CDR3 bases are TGTGCCAGCAGTGACGAGGGGGCGGGCACAGATACGCAGTATTTT. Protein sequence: CASSDEGAGTDTQYF.

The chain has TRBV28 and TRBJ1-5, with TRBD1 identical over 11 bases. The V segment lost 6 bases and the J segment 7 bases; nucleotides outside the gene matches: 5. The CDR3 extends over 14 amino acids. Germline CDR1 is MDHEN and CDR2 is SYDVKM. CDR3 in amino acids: CASSPRTGGQPQHF. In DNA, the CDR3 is TGTGCCAGCAGCCCTAGGACAGGGGGCCAGCCCCAGCATTTT.

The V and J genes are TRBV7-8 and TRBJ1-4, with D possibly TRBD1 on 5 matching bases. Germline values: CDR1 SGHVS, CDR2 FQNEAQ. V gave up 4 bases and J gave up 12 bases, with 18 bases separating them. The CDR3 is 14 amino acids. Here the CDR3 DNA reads TGTGCCAGCAGCTGGGGGGACTCAAGGCCAGAACTGTTTTTT. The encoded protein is CASSWGDSRPELFF.